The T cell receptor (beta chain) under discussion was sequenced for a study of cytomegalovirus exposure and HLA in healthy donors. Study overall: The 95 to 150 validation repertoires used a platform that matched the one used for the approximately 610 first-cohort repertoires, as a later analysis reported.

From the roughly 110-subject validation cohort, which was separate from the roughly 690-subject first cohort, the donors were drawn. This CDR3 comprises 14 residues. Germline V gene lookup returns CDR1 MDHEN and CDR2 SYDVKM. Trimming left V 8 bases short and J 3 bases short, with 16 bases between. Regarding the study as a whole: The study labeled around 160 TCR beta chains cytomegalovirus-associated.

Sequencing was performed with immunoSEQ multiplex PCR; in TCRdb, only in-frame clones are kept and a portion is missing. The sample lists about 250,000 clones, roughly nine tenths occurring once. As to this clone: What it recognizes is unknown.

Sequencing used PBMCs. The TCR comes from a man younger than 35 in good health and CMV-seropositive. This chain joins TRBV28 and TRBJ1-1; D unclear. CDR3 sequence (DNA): TGTGCCAGCCACACGGGGTGGAGGGACACTGAAGCTTTCTTT. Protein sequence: CASHTGWRDTEAFF.